The 21 T cell receptor beta chains below all came from one sample that was sequenced in a study of siplizumab effects on memory and regulatory T cells. TCRdb's table, derived via immunoSEQ multiplex PCR, lists solely in-frame clones and lacks some. The table records more than 50,000 clones, 85% to 95% of them present only once. Material: CD8+ T cells sorted from blood. Receptors originate from a human donor in good health.

V is TRBV5-5 and J is TRBJ1-1; a weak D match, TRBD1 (6 bases). In germline, CDR1 is SGHKS, CDR2 YYEKEE (reference sequence). V lost 3 bases and J 2 bases, leaving 23 bases between the germline ends. The CDR3 loop spans 18 amino acids. The CDR3 coding sequence is TGTGCCAGCAGCTATCAAAGGACAGACAGCCTCTCCAACACTGAAGCTTTCTTT. It is translated as CASSYQRTDSLSNTEAFF.

This chain connects TRBV15 to TRBJ1-2; no definite D call. V lost 6 bases and J lost 6, with 20 bases in between. Germline V gene sequence: CDR1 LNHNV, CDR2 YYDKDF (reference sequence). The CDR3 is 15 amino acids. CDR3 loop: CATSTLDPGVHGYTF. The CDR3 nucleotides are TGTGCCACCAGTACCCTGGACCCGGGCGTCCATGGCTACACCTTC.

CDR3 loop: CASRLQGDPYEQYF. The CDR3 coding sequence is TGTGCCAGCAGGTTACAGGGTGATCCCTACGAGCAGTACTTC. The V and J genes are TRBV5-4 and TRBJ2-7; possible D gene TRBD1, 6 bases. Trimming stripped 5 bases from V and 2 bases from J, with 14 bases between. The CDR3 spans 14 residues. Per germline, CDR1 SGHNT and CDR2 YYREEE (reference sequence).

V is TRBV6-6 and J is TRBJ2-1, with TRBD2 as a possible D gene (6 bases). The CDR3 consists of 12 residues. The V gene lost 2 bases and the J gene lost 7 bases, with 6 bases spanning the gap. Germline lookup yields CDR1 MNHNY and CDR2 SVGAGI (reference sequence). The CDR3 coding sequence is TGTGCCAGCAGTTACGGAGGGAATGAGCAGTTCTTC. Encoded protein: CASSYGGNEQFF.

The V and J genes are TRBV2 and TRBJ2-1, with D perhaps assigned TRBD1 or TRBD2 (5 bases each). Trimming shortened V by 5 bases and J by 7 bases, and 12 bases separated the two germline ends. From germline, CDR1 is SNHLY and CDR2 FYNNEI. The CDR3 runs to 13 residues. CDR3 in DNA: TGTGCCAGCAGTCCCGGGACGGGGAATGAGCAGTTCTTC. This sequence encodes CASSPGTGNEQFF.

The V and J genes are TRBV28 and TRBJ2-5; D might be TRBD1 (6 bases). The V and J ends lost 5 bases and 1 base respectively, with 11 bases between them. The germline V gene encodes CDR1 MDHEN and CDR2 SYDVKM. The CDR3 covers 14 residues. CDR3 in DNA: TGTGCCAGCAGTCCCCCGGACAGCCAAGAGACCCAGTACTTC. It encodes CASSPPDSQETQYF.

This clone was counted a single time. This sequence joins TRBV6-1 and TRBJ2-7, with D perhaps TRBD1 (6 bases). The CDR3 contains 14 residues. Trimming cost V 4 bases and J 5 bases, with 15 bases left between them. CDR1 is MNHNS, CDR2 SASEGT, per germline. This chain's CDR3 is CASSGDTGRDEQYF. In DNA, the CDR3 is TGTGCCAGCAGTGGGGACACGGGTCGGGACGAGCAGTACTTC.

J is TRBJ2-3 and V is TRBV9; D gene ambiguous. Trimming stripped 3 bases from V and 4 bases from J, with 21 bases between. The CDR3 consists of 17 residues. CDR1 is SGDLS and CDR2 is YYNGEE in the germline V gene. The chain's CDR3 is CASSAPVDGAFPDTQYF. As DNA, the CDR3 is TGTGCCAGCAGCGCCCCCGTGGACGGTGCGTTCCCAGATACGCAGTATTTT. Drawing the rest from reference TRBV9 and TRBJ2-3, the complete variable domain is DSGVTQTPKHLITATGQRVTLRCSPRSGDLSVYWYQQSLDQGLQFLIQYYNGEERAKGNILERFSAQQFPDLHSELNLSSLELGDSALYFCASSAPVDGAFPDTQYFGPGTRLTVL.

J is TRBJ2-3 and V is TRBV9; 8 positions agree with TRBD2. The ends lost 2 bases at V and 2 bases at J; junction bases unmatched: 7. Looked up from germline, CDR1 is SGDLS and CDR2 is YYNGEE. This CDR3 contains 16 residues. The DNA for the CDR3 is TGTGCCAGCAGCGTCTATTCGGGAGGGATCACAGATACGCAGTATTTT. This translates into CASSVYSGGITDTQYF.

This chain uses TRBV14 with TRBJ2-3; no definite D call. This CDR3 comprises 15 residues. Between the trimmed V and J ends, which lost 1 base and 0 bases, there was a span of 8 bases. Germline V gene sequence: CDR1 SGHDN, CDR2 FVKESK. CDR3 residues: CASSQVWSSTDTQYF. The DNA of the CDR3 is TGTGCCAGCAGCCAAGTTTGGTCTAGCACAGATACGCAGTATTTT.

This chain joins TRBV2 and TRBJ1-2; D is unresolved. The CDR3 loop spans 12 amino acids. The V end was cut by 7 bases, the J end by 6 bases, with 12 bases between. CDR1 SNHLY and CDR2 FYNNEI come from the germline V gene. CDR3 DNA sequence: TGTGCCAGCAAAGGCACCGGGGATGGCTACACCTTC. Amino acid sequence: CASKGTGDGYTF.

The V call is TRBV6-5, the J call TRBJ1-5; TRBD1 is a possible D gene (6 bases). Germline loops: CDR1 MNHEY, CDR2 SVGAGI. V dropped 2 bases and J dropped 11 bases, with 7 bases sitting between them. The CDR3 consists of 11 residues. The CDR3 sequence: CASSYAGAQHF. The CDR3 DNA sequence: TGTGCCAGCAGTTACGCAGGGGCCCAGCATTTT.

The chain has TRBV7-6 and TRBJ1-5, with 8 bases lining up with TRBD1. There are 16 residues in the CDR3. Trimming took 5 bases from V and 11 from J; bases not matched to a gene: 17. Per the germline V gene, CDR1 is SGHVS and CDR2 is FNYEAQ. CDR3 sequence reads: CASSPLGGQGAPAQHF. The CDR3 bases are TGTGCCAGCAGCCCCCTGGGAGGGCAGGGGGCGCCGGCCCAGCATTTT.

This chain connects TRBV5-4 to TRBJ1-1, with D possibly matching TRBD1 (6 bases). V was pared by 4 bases and J by 2 bases, with 15 bases between. Germline assignment: CDR1 SGHNT and CDR2 YYREEE (reference sequence). The CDR3 has 15 amino acids. Here the CDR3 DNA reads TGTGCCAGCAGCAAGGAGACAGGCACCAACACTGAAGCTTTCTTT. Protein sequence: CASSKETGTNTEAFF.

V usage is TRBV7-9 and J usage is TRBJ1-4; TRBD1 aligns across 8 bases. The germline CDR1 and CDR2 sequences are SEHNR and FQNEAQ (reference sequence). V was pared by 4 bases and J by 3 bases, with 4 bases of the junction left unmatched. CDR3 length: 15 residues. CDR3 region: CASSSWTGPNEKLFF. The CDR3, as DNA: TGTGCCAGCAGCTCCTGGACAGGGCCTAATGAAAAACTGTTTTTT.

The CDR3 coding sequence is TGTGCCAGTACCCCAGGGTTGAATGGCTACACCTTC. Translating it yields CASTPGLNGYTF. The chain recombines TRBV19 with TRBJ1-2; D is perhaps TRBD1 (5 bases). The germline V gene has CDR1 LNHDA and CDR2 SQIVND (reference sequence). Trimming left V 7 bases short and J 6 bases short, with 12 bases between. The CDR3 loop spans 12 amino acids.

The chain couples TRBV19 to TRBJ1-2, with D possibly matching TRBD1 (6 bases). This CDR3 has 14 residues. CDR1 LNHDA and CDR2 SQIVND come from the germline V gene (reference sequence). With 7 bases removed from V and 1 base from J, the gap between germline ends came to 13 bases. Here the CDR3 DNA reads TGTGCCAGTACAAACAGGGACCTTAACTATGGCTACACCTTC. This codes for CASTNRDLNYGYTF.

This chain connects TRBV9 to TRBJ2-2; 9 bases are a match to TRBD2. The trim removed 7 bases at V and 5 bases at J, leaving 3 bases unmatched. The CDR3 consists of 13 residues. Germline V lookup: CDR1 SGDLS, CDR2 YYNGEE. The CDR3 loop reads CASGGRGTGELFF. The CDR3 DNA follows: TGTGCCAGCGGCGGGAGGGGTACCGGGGAGCTGTTTTTT.

V is TRBV13 and J is TRBJ2-1; D is unclear. This CDR3 region has 14 residues. CDR1 and CDR2 (germline): PRHDT, FYEKMQ (reference sequence). V shed 0 bases and J shed 4 bases, with 7 bases lying between them. In DNA form, the CDR3 reads TGTGCCAGCAGCTTAGGAAGGTTATACAATGAGCAGTTCTTC. Translation gives CASSLGRLYNEQFF. Full variable domain (remainder filled in from reference TRBV13 and TRBJ2-1): AAGVIQSPRHLIKEKRETATLKCYPIPRHDTVYWYQQGPGQDPQFLISFYEKMQSDKGSIPDRFSAQQFSDYHSELNMSSLELGDSALYFCASSLGRLYNEQFFGPGTRLTVL.

V is TRBV29-1 and J is TRBJ2-1, with a tentative D call TRBD2 (6 bases). V lost 7 bases, J lost 9 bases, and 22 bases lay in between. CDR3 length: 14 amino acids. Germline loops: CDR1 SQVTM, CDR2 ANQGSEA. The CDR3 here is CSDHGGTDHSEQFF. In DNA form, the CDR3 reads TGCAGCGATCACGGGGGTACAGACCACTCTGAGCAGTTCTTC.

This chain uses TRBV30 with TRBJ2-5, with 9 bases that match TRBD2. This CDR3 has 14 residues. Per germline, CDR1 GTSNPN and CDR2 SVGIG (reference sequence). V lost 0 bases to trimming and J lost 5 bases; unmatched junction nucleotides: 4. CDR3 nucleotide sequence: TGTGCCTGGAGTGTGTTAGCGGGAGTTGAGACCCAGTACTTC. Protein: CAWSVLAGVETQYF.